The T cell receptor beta chain described here comes from a study of regulatory T cells in long-lasting Graves disease. Study-level information: Antithyroid drugs had been taken by newly diagnosed Graves' patients for under 3 months. The study's findings and limits: Whereas 966 public clonotypes were shared by new patients, persistent patients shared more, at roughly 3,000. The study found TRBV28, TRBJ1-2 and TRBJ2-5 favored in persistent disease.

With iRepertoire HTBI primers and Arm-PCR of CDR3 regions, TCR beta libraries were built. TCRdb re-derived calls from the multiplex PCR reads in MiXCR, one entry per CDR3 protein. Of around 400,000 distinct CDR3 sequences listed, 15% to 17% are singletons. The time point: newly diagnosed GD, antithyroid drugs for less than 3 months. The TCR library was made from RNA extracted from PBMCs. An endocrinology unit in Xi'an, China, supplied the patients. CDR1 is MNHGY and CDR2 is SVAAGI in the germline V gene. The CDR3 covers 17 residues. The ends lost 3 bases at V and 2 bases at J; junction bases unmatched: 10. This clonotype is a singleton in its sample. Its target is unknown.

The sequence was collected from a female donor with Graves disease. The chain uses TRBV6-9 and TRBJ2-3, with TRBD2 matching over 8 bases. The material sequenced was peripheral blood mononuclear cells (PBMCs), taken at new diagnosis, from a patient treated with antithyroid drugs. CDR3 sequence reads: CASSYIGAGGPTDTQYF. DNA for the CDR3: TGTGCCAGCAGTTACATAGGCGCGGGAGGACCCACAGATACGCAGTATTTT.